These T cell receptor beta chains were read from a single sample in a study of control samples from healthy donors and cancer patients. The data were produced by immunoSEQ multiplex PCR, yet TCRdb's version contains in-frame clones alone and is incomplete. The sample has 100,000 to 120,000 clones; roughly 88% are singletons. The sequencing sample was made of PBMCs. These receptors were taken from an older woman with lung cancer. Both conserved end residues are part of each CDR3. A D gene is named only where the DNA matches it firmly. The size entry is marked missing in some rows and otherwise reads once, few, many or a size class.

j_call clone_size v_call d_call cdr3_nt cdr3_aa
TRBJ1-1 - TRBV19 - TGTGCCAGCAGAAGACACCAACCGAACACTGAAGCTTTCTTT CASRRHQPNTEAFF
TRBJ1-5 - TRBV28 - TGTGCCAGCAGTTTAGGGTTTTATAGCAATCAGCCCCAGCATTTT CASSLGFYSNQPQHF
TRBJ1-3 once TRBV6-5 - TGTGCCAGCAGTTACGGGGGGCGGATATCTGGAAACACCATATATTTT CASSYGGRISGNTIYF
TRBJ1-1 - TRBV25-1 - TGTGCCAGCAGTGAATCAGCTATGAACACTGAAGCTTTCTTT CASSESAMNTEAFF
TRBJ2-2 - TRBV7-9 - TGTGCCAGCAGCTCTAGGGATGGACCGGACGCGGAAGGGGAGCTGTTTTTT CASSSRDGPDAEGELFF
TRBJ2-1 - TRBV5-8 - TGTGCCAGCAGCGCCAGGTATGAGCAGTTCTTC CASSARYEQFF
TRBJ1-1 - TRBV6-5 TRBD1 TGTGCCAGCGGTAAACAGGGGGCTGAGACTGAAGCTTTCTTT CASGKQGAETEAFF
TRBJ2-6 - TRBV7-2 - TGTGCCAGCAGCTTAGCCGAGGGAGGCAACGTCCTGACTTTC CASSLAEGGNVLTF
TRBJ1-2 once TRBV2 - TGTGCCAGCAGTGAAGGACCTGGGCATGGCTACACCTTC CASSEGPGHGYTF
TRBJ1-5 - TRBV19 - TGTGCCAGTAGTACCCCGTGGGGGGGCAATCAGCCCCAGCATTTT CASSTPWGGNQPQHF
TRBJ1-5 - TRBV3-1/TRBV3-2 - TGTGCCAGCAGCCAGGGGCCTGGAGGTAATCAGCCCCAGCATTTT CASSQGPGGNQPQHF
TRBJ1-3 - TRBV18 - TGTGCCAGCTCACCACCGGGGCAGGGGAACGGAAACACCATATATTTT CASSPPGQGNGNTIYF
TRBJ2-5 - TRBV5-1 - TGCGCCAGCAGCTGGCAGGGTATCACAGCAGAGACCCAGTACTTC CASSWQGITAETQYF
TRBJ2-7 - TRBV9 - TGTGCCAGCAGCGTAGTGGGGGACGGACCCTCCTACGAGCAGTACTTC CASSVVGDGPSYEQYF
TRBJ2-3 - TRBV6-5 TRBD1 TGTGCCAGCGCGTCACAGGGGGCTGATACGCAGTATTTT CASASQGADTQYF
TRBJ1-1 - TRBV7-3 - TGTGCCAGCAGCCCAATGAACACTGAAGCTTTCTTT CASSPMNTEAFF
TRBJ1-1 - TRBV5-1 TRBD1 TGCGCCAGCAGCCCGGGACAGGAGAACACTGAAGCTTTCTTT CASSPGQENTEAFF
TRBJ2-1 - TRBV13 - TGTGCCAGCAGCTCCTATCTAGCGAACAACAATGAGCAGTTCTTC CASSSYLANNNEQFF
TRBJ1-6 once TRBV27 - TGTGCCAGCAGCCCCGGCGGACAAGGATCACCCCTCCACTTT CASSPGGQGSPLHF
TRBJ2-7 once TRBV19 - TGTGCCAGTAGTATCACGACCACCGTCGAGCAGTACTTC CASSITTTVEQYF
TRBJ2-3 - TRBV6-1 - TGTGCCAGCAGTGAAATCGCTAACACAGATACGCAGTATTTT CASSEIANTDTQYF
TRBJ2-2 - TRBV3-1/TRBV3-2 TRBD2 TGTGCCAGCAGCCAAGGCGGGGGAGCGAACACCGGGGAGCTGTTTTTT CASSQGGGANTGELFF
TRBJ1-1 - TRBV13 - TGTGCCAGCAGCTTCGGACACGACAAAGCTTTCTTT CASSFGHDKAFF
TRBJ2-1 - TRBV29-1 TRBD1 TGCAGCGTCGTTGGGACAGGGGGCTTAGGGGAGCAGTTCTTC CSVVGTGGLGEQFF
TRBJ2-2 - TRBV24-1 TRBD1 TGTGCCACCAGTGTCTCAGGGGGAACCGGGGAGCTGTTTTTT CATSVSGGTGELFF
TRBJ1-6 - TRBV5-1 TRBD1 TGCGCCAGCAGCTTCCTCGGACAGGGGATAGTAAATTCACCCCTCCACTTT CASSFLGQGIVNSPLHF
TRBJ1-6 - TRBV10-1 - TGCGCCAGCAGTGACCCGGGTTCACCCCTCCACTTT CASSDPGSPLHF
TRBJ2-1 - TRBV6-5 - TGTGCCGTCAACCGGGACTCTTACAATGAGCAGTTCTTC CAVNRDSYNEQFF
TRBJ1-3 - TRBV6-5 TRBD1 TGTGCCAGCACCGGGACAGCCGACTCTGGAAACACCATATATTTT CASTGTADSGNTIYF
TRBJ2-2 - TRBV11-3 - TGTGCCAGCACCGCAGGGAGGTCCTCCGGGGAGCTGTTTTTT CASTAGRSSGELFF
TRBJ2-1 few TRBV30 TRBD2 TGTGCCTGGAGTGACCGACTAGCGGGGGGCCTATACAATGAGCAGTTCTTC CAWSDRLAGGLYNEQFF
TRBJ1-1 - TRBV6-5 - TGTGCCAGCAGTTACTCGGGCACCCACACTGAAGCTTTCTTT CASSYSGTHTEAFF
TRBJ2-2 - TRBV7-7 - TGTGCTAGCAGCCCATCAGGGGACACCGGGGAGCTGTTTTTT CASSPSGDTGELFF
TRBJ1-2 - TRBV6-5 - TGTGCCAGCAGTTACGGACGGGGTAACTATGGCTACACCTTC CASSYGRGNYGYTF
TRBJ2-1 - TRBV11-1 - TGTGCCAGCAGCTTAGATGGCGGTTGGGACAATGAGCAGTTCTTC CASSLDGGWDNEQFF
TRBJ2-1 - TRBV7-2 TRBD2 TGTGCCAGCAGCTTAGTAGGGACTAGTATTTCCTACAATGAGCAGTTCTTC CASSLVGTSISYNEQFF
TRBJ1-5 - TRBV7-2 - TGTGCCAGCAGCTTAGGAGGGTGGAATCAGCCCCAGCATTTT CASSLGGWNQPQHF
TRBJ2-5 - TRBV4-3 - TGCGCCAGCAGCCTCCGGTACGGGGACCAAGAGACCCAGTACTTC CASSLRYGDQETQYF
TRBJ1-4 once TRBV20-1 - TGCAGTGCGAGGACTAATGAAAAACTGTTTTTT CSARTNEKLFF
TRBJ1-4 - TRBV9 - TGTGCCAGCAGCGTAGGTCTGGCCGAAACTAATGAAAAACTGTTTTTT CASSVGLAETNEKLFF
TRBJ2-3 - TRBV5-6 - TGTGCCAGCAGCGTGACAGCTCGTAGCACAGATACGCAGTATTTT CASSVTARSTDTQYF
TRBJ1-1 once TRBV7-9 - TGTGCCAGCAGCTCAAAGCACACTGAAGCTTTCTTT CASSSKHTEAFF
TRBJ1-4 once TRBV4-1 - TGCGCCAGCAGCCGATTAGTTTTAACTAATGAAAAACTGTTTTTT CASSRLVLTNEKLFF
TRBJ2-3 - TRBV18 TRBD2 TGTGCCAGCTCATCGGGACTAGCGGGAGTAGATACGCAGTATTTT CASSSGLAGVDTQYF
TRBJ1-2 - TRBV24-1 - TGTGCCACCAGTGATTTGAGAAGGAGCTATGGCTACACCTTC CATSDLRRSYGYTF
TRBJ1-2 - TRBV12-5 - TGTGCTAGTGGTTTGACACAGGGATCCACTAGCCCTCGGAACTATGGCTACACCTTC CASGLTQGSTSPRNYGYTF
TRBJ2-7 - TRBV19 TRBD1 TGTGCCAGTAGATCGGACAGGGACTACGAGCAGTACTTC CASRSDRDYEQYF
TRBJ1-6 - TRBV27 TRBD1 TGTGCCAGCAGTAGGACAGGCAGATCACCCCTCCACTTT CASSRTGRSPLHF
TRBJ2-2 - TRBV19 TRBD2 TGTGCCAGTAGTCGAATTGGGACTAGCGGGAGTTCCGGGGAGCTGTTTTTT CASSRIGTSGSSGELFF